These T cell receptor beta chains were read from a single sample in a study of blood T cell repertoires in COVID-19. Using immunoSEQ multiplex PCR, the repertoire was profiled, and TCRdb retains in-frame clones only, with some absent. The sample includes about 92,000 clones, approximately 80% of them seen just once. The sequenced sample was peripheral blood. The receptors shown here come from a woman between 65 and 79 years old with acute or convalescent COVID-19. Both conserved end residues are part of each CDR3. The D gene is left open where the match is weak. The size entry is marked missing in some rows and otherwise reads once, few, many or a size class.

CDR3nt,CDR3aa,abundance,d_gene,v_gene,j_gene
TGTGCCATCAGTGCACTGGGGGCTAGCACAGATACGCAGTATTTT,CAISALGASTDTQYF,NA,NA,TRBV10-3,TRBJ2-3
TGCGCCAGCAGCTTGCGGAGCGGGAGGGCCTGGGACGAGCAGTACTTC,CASSLRSGRAWDEQYF,NA,TRBD2,TRBV5-1,TRBJ2-7
TGCGCCAGCAGCCCTACCGGGACAGGGGGCACTGAAGCTTTCTTT,CASSPTGTGGTEAFF,NA,TRBD1,TRBV5-1,TRBJ1-1
TGCGCCAGCAGCTCCGTTGCGTTAGTGGACGAGCAGTACTTC,CASSSVALVDEQYF,NA,NA,TRBV5-1,TRBJ2-7
TGTGCCAGCAGTTTAAATCCGGGGCAGCCCCAGCATTTT,CASSLNPGQPQHF,NA,NA,TRBV6-6,TRBJ1-5
TGTGCCATCAGTGAGTCTCAAATGGGTCCGGGGGGCTACACCTTC,CAISESQMGPGGYTF,many,NA,TRBV10-3,TRBJ1-2
TGTGCCAGCAGCTCCCGGGACAGGGGGCTCGCTTTCTTT,CASSSRDRGLAFF,NA,TRBD1,TRBV6-5,TRBJ1-1
TGTGCCAGCAGCCAAGGGGACAGGGGGCGGGATGAAAAACTGTTTTTT,CASSQGDRGRDEKLFF,NA,TRBD1,TRBV4-2,TRBJ1-4
TGTGCCAGCAGCCCTAGCGGGAGGGCTGATGAGCAGTTCTTC,CASSPSGRADEQFF,NA,TRBD2,TRBV7-3,TRBJ2-1
TGTGCCAGCAGCCCCCGAGGTTCGGGGGGCCTGACAGAGACCCAGTACTTC,CASSPRGSGGLTETQYF,NA,NA,TRBV7-8,TRBJ2-5
TGTGCCAGTAGTATACAGGGTCAGCCCCAGCATTTT,CASSIQGQPQHF,once,NA,TRBV19,TRBJ1-5
TGTGCCAGCAGTCCCCACAGGGGGCGAGCAACTAATGAAAAACTGTTTTTT,CASSPHRGRATNEKLFF,few,TRBD1,TRBV25-1,TRBJ1-4
TGTGCCAGCACGGGGTTACTGACGGTTCACACAGATACGCAGTATTTT,CASTGLLTVHTDTQYF,few,NA,TRBV2,TRBJ2-3
TGTGCCAGCAGCCAAGGTCCTAGCGGGAGTCCCCTCTACGAGCAGTACTTC,CASSQGPSGSPLYEQYF,NA,TRBD2,TRBV3-1/TRBV3-2,TRBJ2-7
TGTGCCAGCAGCTTGGCCCCAGGGGGTCAATCACCCCTCCACTTT,CASSLAPGGQSPLHF,few,TRBD1,TRBV5-8,TRBJ1-6
TGTGCCAGCAGTGAAGCGATAACAATTCTGAGGAGGGATGGCTACACCTTC,CASSEAITILRRDGYTF,NA,NA,TRBV6-1,TRBJ1-2
TGTGCCAGCAGCCAAGATAGCGTTTCTGGACAGGACTATGGCTACACCTTC,CASSQDSVSGQDYGYTF,NA,TRBD1,TRBV4-2,TRBJ1-2
TGTGCCACCAGCAGAGATCGGGGGTCTGGGGCCAACGTCCTGACTTTC,CATSRDRGSGANVLTF,NA,NA,TRBV15,TRBJ2-6
TGTGCCAGCAGCTCAGACAACCCCAATGAGCAGTTCTTC,CASSSDNPNEQFF,NA,NA,TRBV3-1/TRBV3-2,TRBJ2-1
TGTGCCAGCAGACTAATGCAGGGATCCCACGAGCAGTACTTC,CASRLMQGSHEQYF,NA,NA,TRBV6-5,TRBJ2-7
TGTGCCAGCACCTTAGGGAGGGACTATGGCTACACCTTC,CASTLGRDYGYTF,NA,NA,TRBV28,TRBJ1-2
TGTGCCAGCAGCTTAGGACTAGCGGGTACAGAGACCCAGTACTTC,CASSLGLAGTETQYF,NA,TRBD2,TRBV7-9,TRBJ2-5
TGCGCCAGCAGCTGGACAGGGGCTGAGCAGTTCTTC,CASSWTGAEQFF,NA,TRBD1,TRBV5-1,TRBJ2-1
TGCGCCAGCAGCTTGGATATGAGACAAGCGAACACCGGGGAGCTGTTTTTT,CASSLDMRQANTGELFF,NA,NA,TRBV5-1,TRBJ2-2
TGTGCCAGCAGTTTGGGGCTCATGGGCACTGAAGCTTTCTTT,CASSLGLMGTEAFF,NA,NA,TRBV27,TRBJ1-1
TGTGCCTTACCTAGGAGATCCCAAGAGACCCAGTACTTC,CALPRRSQETQYF,NA,NA,TRBV10-3,TRBJ2-5
TGTGCCAGCAGCTTAAGACTAGCGGGGGGCCCGGTTCCTTACGAGCAGTACTTC,CASSLRLAGGPVPYEQYF,NA,TRBD2,TRBV11-2,TRBJ2-7
TGTGCCAGTAGTATACCAACAGGGGCCAGCACCGGGGAGCTGTTTTTT,CASSIPTGASTGELFF,NA,TRBD1,TRBV19,TRBJ2-2
TGTGCCAGCCACATCAGAGCCCGGGACAGCTATTCCATGAACACTGAAGCTTTCTTT,CASHIRARDSYSMNTEAFF,NA,TRBD1,TRBV28,TRBJ1-1
TGTGCCAGCAGTTCCCGGACAGGGGGTATCTATGGCTACACCTTC,CASSSRTGGIYGYTF,NA,TRBD1,TRBV6-5,TRBJ1-2
TGTGCCAGCAGCGCCTACAGGGGGCCGAAGTACCAAGAGACCCAGTACTTC,CASSAYRGPKYQETQYF,few,TRBD1,TRBV7-9,TRBJ2-5
TGTGCCAGCAGTGACTTAGCGGGAGAACACAATGAGCAGTTCTTC,CASSDLAGEHNEQFF,many,TRBD2,TRBV6-4,TRBJ2-1
TGTGCCGTCGCGCGGGGGGCGGGGTCCTACGAGCAGTACTTC,CAVARGAGSYEQYF,once,TRBD2,TRBV30,TRBJ2-7
TGTGCCAGCAGCTTATCCGGGACAGGTCCTTACGAGCAGTACTTC,CASSLSGTGPYEQYF,once,TRBD1,TRBV7-2,TRBJ2-7
TGTGCCAGCGCTCCCGGGGACACCGGTCCGCCCCAGCATTTT,CASAPGDTGPPQHF,few,NA,TRBV28,TRBJ1-5
TGCGCCAGCAGTGCGAGACTAGCGGGACCGGCAGATACGCAGTATTTT,CASSARLAGPADTQYF,few,TRBD2,TRBV5-1,TRBJ2-3
TGTGCCAGCAGCCCCGGGCCGGGGGGGCGGTACAATGAGCAGTTCTTC,CASSPGPGGRYNEQFF,NA,TRBD2,TRBV3-1/TRBV3-2,TRBJ2-1
TGCAGCGGTAAGCGGTCAGGGGGTTACAATGAGCAGTTCTTC,CSGKRSGGYNEQFF,NA,TRBD1,TRBV29-1,TRBJ2-1
TGTGCCAGCAGCTTAGGACAGGCGAGCTCTGGAAACACCATATATTTT,CASSLGQASSGNTIYF,NA,NA,TRBV7-9,TRBJ1-3
TGCGCCAGCAGCTTGGGGACAGGGGCTGAAAAACTGTTTTTT,CASSLGTGAEKLFF,NA,TRBD1,TRBV5-1,TRBJ1-4
TGTGCCAGCGTGGGACTAGCGGGGGGGCCTCAGTTCTTC,CASVGLAGGPQFF,NA,TRBD2,TRBV12-3/TRBV12-4,TRBJ2-1
TGCAGTGCCAGTGAACAGATCTACGAGCAGTACTTC,CSASEQIYEQYF,NA,NA,TRBV20-1,TRBJ2-7
TGTGCCAGTAGTAAACAGGGGGTTTTTAATTCACCCCTCCACTTT,CASSKQGVFNSPLHF,NA,TRBD1,TRBV19,TRBJ1-6
TGTGCCAGCAGCTTAGCGCGCACCTACGAGCAGTACTTC,CASSLARTYEQYF,NA,NA,TRBV7-8,TRBJ2-7
TGTGCCAGTACCAAACAGGGGAAACCCTACGAGCAGTACTTC,CASTKQGKPYEQYF,few,TRBD1,TRBV19,TRBJ2-7
TGTGCCAGCAGAACACTAGCGCCCGGGGAGCTGTTTTTT,CASRTLAPGELFF,few,TRBD2,TRBV28,TRBJ2-2
TGCGCCAGCAGCCAAGATCCCCCTAGCGGCTACTACAATGAGCAGTTCTTC,CASSQDPPSGYYNEQFF,NA,TRBD2,TRBV4-3,TRBJ2-1
TGTGCCAGCAGCTTAGGAAGCGGGTTTTACGAGCAGTACTTC,CASSLGSGFYEQYF,once,NA,TRBV7-9,TRBJ2-7
TGCGCCAGCAGCCAAGATCCCGGGGTCGGGAAAAATCAGCCCCAGCATTTT,CASSQDPGVGKNQPQHF,NA,NA,TRBV4-1,TRBJ1-5
TGCGCCAGCAGCTTGGATGTCAGGGTGGCCTATGGCTACACCTTC,CASSLDVRVAYGYTF,NA,NA,TRBV5-1,TRBJ1-2
TGTGCCAGCAGCTTAACGGCAGGGGGCGGGGGTCAGCCCCAGCATTTT,CASSLTAGGGGQPQHF,NA,TRBD1,TRBV7-8,TRBJ1-5
TGTGCCAGCAGCTTAGCTCGGACAGGGGGGGGTGGAAACACCATATATTTT,CASSLARTGGGGNTIYF,few,TRBD1,TRBV7-2,TRBJ1-3
TGCGCCAGCAGCTTCACAGGGGCGAGCACTGAAGCTTTCTTT,CASSFTGASTEAFF,few,TRBD1,TRBV4-3,TRBJ1-1
TGCGCCAGCAGCTTGGTGTTTGGCGGGGGCGAGCAGTTCTTC,CASSLVFGGGEQFF,NA,NA,TRBV5-1,TRBJ2-1
TGTGCCAGCAGCTCTGTGGACTCAGATACGCAGTATTTT,CASSSVDSDTQYF,NA,NA,TRBV7-2,TRBJ2-3
TGTGCCAGCAGCCAAGGTCAGGGGTATAACTATGGCTACACCTTC,CASSQGQGYNYGYTF,NA,NA,TRBV3-1/TRBV3-2,TRBJ1-2
TGTGCTATCCCCAGCTCTGGGGCCAACGTCCTGACTTTC,CAIPSSGANVLTF,few,NA,TRBV7-9,TRBJ2-6